A selection of T cell receptor beta chains follows, all from one sample in a study of cytomegalovirus exposure and HLA in healthy donors. Libraries were prepared by immunoSEQ multiplex PCR; TCRdb keeps only in-frame clonotypes and omits some of them. The sample records around 190,000 clones, 8.5% to 10% being singletons. Sequencing was carried out using PBMCs. The receptors were gathered from a woman younger than 45 in good health and CMV-seropositive. Both conserved end residues are part of each CDR3. A D gene is named only where the DNA matches it firmly. Some rows mark clone size as missing; the rest say once, few, many or name a class of expanded clone.

v_gene	abundance	d_gene	j_gene	CDR3aa	CDR3nt
TRBV6-5	.	.	TRBJ2-1	CASSYRTDYNEQFF	TGTGCCAGCAGTTATCGGACAGATTACAATGAGCAGTTCTTC
TRBV6-1	.	.	TRBJ1-2	CASSERFRLSGYGYTF	TGTGCCAGCAGTGAACGTTTCAGGCTCTCAGGGTATGGCTACACCTTC
TRBV13	.	TRBD2	TRBJ2-3	CASSPRTSENTQYF	TGTGCCAGCAGCCCAAGGACTAGCGAGAATACGCAGTATTTT
TRBV23-1	.	TRBD2	TRBJ2-7	CASSQSGAGDYYEQYF	TGCGCCAGCAGTCAATCCGGAGCGGGAGACTACTACGAGCAGTACTTC
TRBV19	.	.	TRBJ1-5	CASSIVEGLQPQHF	TGTGCCAGTAGTATAGTGGAGGGGCTTCAGCCCCAGCATTTT
TRBV2	few	TRBD2	TRBJ2-1	CASRGTSGGYNEQFF	TGTGCCAGCAGGGGGACTAGCGGAGGCTACAATGAGCAGTTCTTC
TRBV7-6	.	TRBD2	TRBJ2-6	CASSAGNLLAEFVSGANVLTF	TGTGCCAGCAGTGCGGGTAACTTACTAGCGGAATTCGTCTCTGGGGCCAACGTCCTGACTTTC
TRBV21-1	.	.	TRBJ2-7	CASSPQGAYF	TGTGCCAGCAGCCCACAGGGTGCGTACTTC
TRBV5-6	.	TRBD2	TRBJ2-5	CASSHPSGLANLQETQYF	TGTGCCAGCAGCCACCCGTCCGGACTAGCGAACCTGCAAGAGACCCAGTACTTC
TRBV23-1	few	TRBD2	TRBJ2-3	CASSQYGGSSGSGTASTDTQYF	TGCGCCAGCAGTCAATATGGAGGCTCTAGCGGGAGTGGGACTGCTAGCACAGATACGCAGTATTTT
TRBV5-1	few	.	TRBJ2-2	CASSLGQSGELFF	TGCGCCAGCAGCTTGGGGCAGTCCGGGGAGCTGTTTTTT
TRBV5-4	.	.	TRBJ1-5	CASSLAGSNQPQHF	TGTGCCAGCAGCTTGGCAGGGAGCAATCAGCCCCAGCATTTT
TRBV15	.	TRBD2	TRBJ2-7	CATTSGSSYEQYF	TGTGCCACCACGAGCGGGAGCTCCTACGAGCAGTACTTC
TRBV5-1	.	.	TRBJ1-4	CASSLGGWDNEKLFF	TGCGCCAGCAGCTTGGGAGGTTGGGACAACGAAAAACTGTTTTTT
TRBV6-1	few	TRBD2	TRBJ2-1	CASPTSGRWGEQFF	TGTGCCAGCCCGACTAGCGGGAGATGGGGTGAGCAGTTCTTC
TRBV7-9	.	.	TRBJ2-3	CASTELRPPSTDTQYF	TGTGCCAGCACCGAACTTCGTCCTCCTAGCACAGATACGCAGTATTTT
TRBV7-9	.	.	TRBJ2-1	CASSLVGGDSSYNEQFF	TGTGCCAGCAGCTTAGTTGGCGGGGATAGCTCCTACAATGAGCAGTTCTTC
TRBV10-3	.	TRBD2	TRBJ2-7	CAISESSGRSYEQYF	TGTGCCATCAGTGAGTCGAGCGGGAGGTCCTACGAGCAGTACTTC
TRBV27	.	TRBD2	TRBJ2-7	CASSLVGTSAYEQYF	TGTGCCAGCAGTTTAGTCGGGACTAGCGCCTACGAGCAGTACTTC
TRBV5-1	.	.	TRBJ1-5	CASSLGQFNQPQHF	TGCGCCAGCAGCTTGGGGCAGTTCAATCAGCCCCAGCATTTT
TRBV19	few	.	TRBJ1-1	CASSIRVPKRNTEAFF	TGTGCCAGTAGTATTCGGGTCCCAAAGAGGAACACTGAAGCTTTCTTT
TRBV10-1	.	.	TRBJ2-1	CASSESGWRGEQFF	TGCGCCAGCAGTGAGTCAGGATGGAGGGGAGAGCAGTTCTTC
TRBV2	few	TRBD2	TRBJ2-7	CASRKGGPSYEQYF	TGTGCCAGCAGAAAGGGAGGGCCAAGCTACGAGCAGTACTTC
TRBV5-4	.	TRBD2	TRBJ2-7	CASSLRPGGPYEQYF	TGTGCCAGCAGTCTCCGCCCGGGAGGGCCATACGAGCAGTACTTC
TRBV9	few	.	TRBJ2-5	CASSFDSQETQYF	TGTGCCAGCAGCTTCGACAGTCAAGAGACCCAGTACTTC
TRBV9	few	TRBD1	TRBJ2-3	CASSVPGQITDTQYF	TGTGCCAGCAGCGTGCCGGGACAGATCACAGATACGCAGTATTTT
TRBV7-9	few	.	TRBJ1-5	CASSLAEGSNQPQHF	TGTGCCAGCAGCTTAGCGGAGGGTAGCAATCAGCCCCAGCATTTT
TRBV11-2	few	.	TRBJ2-5	CASSLASQQTQYF	TGTGCCAGCAGCTTAGCTAGCCAGCAGACCCAGTACTTC
TRBV9	few	.	TRBJ2-5	CASSVGLGGIQETQYF	TGTGCCAGCAGCGTAGGGCTGGGAGGAATTCAAGAGACCCAGTACTTC
TRBV11-1	.	.	TRBJ1-1	CASSLALDGTEAFF	TGTGCCAGCAGCTTAGCGCTAGATGGGACTGAAGCTTTCTTT